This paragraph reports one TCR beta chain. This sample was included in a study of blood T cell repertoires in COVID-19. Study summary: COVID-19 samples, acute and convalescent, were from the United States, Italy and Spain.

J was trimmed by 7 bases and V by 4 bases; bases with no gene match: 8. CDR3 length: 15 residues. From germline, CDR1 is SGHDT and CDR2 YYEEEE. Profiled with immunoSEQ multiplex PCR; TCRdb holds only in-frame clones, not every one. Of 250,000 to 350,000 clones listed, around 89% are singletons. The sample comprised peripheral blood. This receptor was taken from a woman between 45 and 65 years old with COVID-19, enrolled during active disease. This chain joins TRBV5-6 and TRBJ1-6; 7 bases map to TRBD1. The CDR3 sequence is CASSPTTGSNSPLHF. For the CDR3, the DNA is TGTGCCAGCAGCCCGACGACAGGGAGCAATTCACCCCTCCACTTT.